This T cell receptor (beta chain) was found in a study of CD8+ T cells in alopecia areata. Notes on the study in general: Lesional scalp exceeded normal scalp in clonality, especially in alopecia totalis/universalis.

RNA, once extracted, was reverse transcribed into cDNA for use as the sequencing template. This table comes from immunoSEQ multiplex PCR, and its TCRdb copy is limited to in-frame clones, with some not included. The table records roughly 200,000 clones, around 50% of them present only once. As to this clone: The target antigen is unknown.

The CDR3 is 14 residues long. CDR1 SNHLY and CDR2 FYNNEI come from the germline V gene. Deletions cut 1 base from V and 6 bases from J, with 7 bases between. This sequence joins TRBV2 and TRBJ1-6; D gene unclear. The origin of this receptor is a human donor in good health. Material: CD8+ T cells sorted from blood. DNA of the CDR3: TGTGCCAGCAGTGAAGGGAACAGTAATTCACCCCTCCACTTT. Translation gives CASSEGNSNSPLHF.